This TCR beta chain was identified during a study of blood T cells in healthy people across ages. Study-level findings and limits: The long-lived group displayed more naive CD4+ cells, plus higher diversity, than the aged donors did. Reliance upon unsorted PBMCs precluded definitive naive versus antigen-experienced comparison.

Primed by a sample-barcoded 5' primer and a J-beta primer mix, a second PCR proceeded for 7 to 11 cycles. TCRdb re-called the 5' RACE reads with MiXCR, one entry per CDR3 protein. The sample shows about 1.1 million distinct CDR3 sequences, roughly two fifths of them seen only once. Per-sample yields of isolated PBMCs were at least 6 million. Extraction yielded at least 5 micrograms of total RNA per sample. From germline, CDR1 is MDHEN and CDR2 SYDVKM. The CDR3 contains 16 residues. V lost 3 bases, J lost 2 bases, and 14 bases lay in between. This clonotype was recorded a few times. Its antigen remains unidentified.

Sample: blood. This rearrangement joins TRBV28 to TRBJ2-1; D assignment may be TRBD1 or TRBD2 (6 bases each). This clonotype was sampled from a man aged 18-30 years in good health. The CDR3 sequence: CASSLSGARPYNEQFF. The CDR3, as DNA: TGTGCCAGCAGTTTGTCGGGGGCCCGACCCTACAATGAGCAGTTCTTC.